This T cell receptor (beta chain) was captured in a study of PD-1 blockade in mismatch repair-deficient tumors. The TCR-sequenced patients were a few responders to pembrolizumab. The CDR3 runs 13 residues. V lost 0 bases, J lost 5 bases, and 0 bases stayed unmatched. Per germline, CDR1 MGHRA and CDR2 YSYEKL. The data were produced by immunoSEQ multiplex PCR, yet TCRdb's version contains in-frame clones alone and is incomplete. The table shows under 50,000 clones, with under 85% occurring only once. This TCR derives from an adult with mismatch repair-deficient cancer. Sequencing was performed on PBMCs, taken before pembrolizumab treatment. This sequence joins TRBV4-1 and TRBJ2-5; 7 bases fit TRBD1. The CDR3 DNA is TGCGCCAGCAGCCAAGACAGGGGGGAGACCCAGTACTTC. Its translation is CASSQDRGETQYF.